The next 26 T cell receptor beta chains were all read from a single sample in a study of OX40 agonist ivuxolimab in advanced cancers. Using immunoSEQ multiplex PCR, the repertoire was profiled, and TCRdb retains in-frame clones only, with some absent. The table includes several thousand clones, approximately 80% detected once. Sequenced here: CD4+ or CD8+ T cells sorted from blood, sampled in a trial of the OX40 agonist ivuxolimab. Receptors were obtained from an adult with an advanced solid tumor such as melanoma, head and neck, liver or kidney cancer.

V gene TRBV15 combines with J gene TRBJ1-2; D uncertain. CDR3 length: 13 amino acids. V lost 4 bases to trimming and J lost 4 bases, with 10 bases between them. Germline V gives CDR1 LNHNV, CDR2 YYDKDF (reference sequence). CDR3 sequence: CATSTRQTYGYTF. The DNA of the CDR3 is TGTGCCACCAGCACCCGGCAGACCTATGGCTACACCTTC.

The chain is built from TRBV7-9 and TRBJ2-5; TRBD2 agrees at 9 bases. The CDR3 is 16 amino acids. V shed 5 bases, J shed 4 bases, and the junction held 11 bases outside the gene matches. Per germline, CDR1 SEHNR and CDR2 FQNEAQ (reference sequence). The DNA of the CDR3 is TGTGCCAGCAGCCCCCAGAGCGGGGGGCCAAGAGAGACCCAGTACTTC. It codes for CASSPQSGGPRETQYF. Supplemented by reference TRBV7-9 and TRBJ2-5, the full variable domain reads DTGVSQNPRHKITKRGQNVTFRCDPISEHNRLYWYRQTLGQGPEFLTYFQNEAQLEKSRLLSDRFSAERPKGSFSTLEIQRTEQGDSAMYLCASSPQSGGPRETQYFGPGTRLLVL.

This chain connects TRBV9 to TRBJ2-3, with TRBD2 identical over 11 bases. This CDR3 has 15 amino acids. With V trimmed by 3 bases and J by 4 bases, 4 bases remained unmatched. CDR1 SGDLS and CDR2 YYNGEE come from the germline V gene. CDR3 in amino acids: CASSGSGGAPDTQYF. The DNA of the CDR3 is TGTGCCAGCAGCGGTAGCGGGGGGGCTCCAGATACGCAGTATTTT. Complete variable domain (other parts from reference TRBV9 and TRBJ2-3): DSGVTQTPKHLITATGQRVTLRCSPRSGDLSVYWYQQSLDQGLQFLIQYYNGEERAKGNILERFSAQQFPDLHSELNLSSLELGDSALYFCASSGSGGAPDTQYFGPGTRLTVL.

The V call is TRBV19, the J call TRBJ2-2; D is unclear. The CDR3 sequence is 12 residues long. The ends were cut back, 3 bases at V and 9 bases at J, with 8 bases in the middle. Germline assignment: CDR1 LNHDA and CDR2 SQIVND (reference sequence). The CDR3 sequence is CASSIPPWELFF. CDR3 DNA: TGTGCCAGTAGTATCCCCCCATGGGAGCTGTTTTTT.

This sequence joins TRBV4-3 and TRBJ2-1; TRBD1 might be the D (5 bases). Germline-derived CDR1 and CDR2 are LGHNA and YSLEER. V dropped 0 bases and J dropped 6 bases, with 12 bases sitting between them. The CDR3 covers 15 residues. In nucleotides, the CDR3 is TGCGCCAGCAGCCAAGATGGGAACAGGCTCAATGAGCAGTTCTTC. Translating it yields CASSQDGNRLNEQFF.

CDR3 region: CASSSSGLGDEQFF. CDR3 DNA: TGTGCCAGCAGCTCATCAGGGCTTGGCGATGAGCAGTTCTTC. This chain links TRBV9 with TRBJ2-1; tentatively, D is TRBD1 (5 bases). Germline CDR1 reads SGDLS; CDR2 reads YYNGEE. V lost 4 bases and J lost 8, with 16 bases in between. This CDR3 is built from 14 residues.

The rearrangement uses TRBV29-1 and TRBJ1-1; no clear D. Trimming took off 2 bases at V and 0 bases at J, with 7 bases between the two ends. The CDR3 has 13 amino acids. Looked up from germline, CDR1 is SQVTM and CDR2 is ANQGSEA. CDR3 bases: TGCAGCGTTGAAACAGTCATGAACACTGAAGCTTTCTTT. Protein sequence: CSVETVMNTEAFF.

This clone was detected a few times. The CDR3 DNA is TGTGCCAGCAGTCCTCCCCCGGGACAGGGGTCAGATACGCAGTATTTT. It yields the protein CASSPPPGQGSDTQYF. This rearrangement joins TRBV27 to TRBJ2-3; 10 bases are a match to TRBD1. The germline V gene has CDR1 MNHEY and CDR2 SMNVEV (reference sequence). The J segment lost 4 bases and the V segment lost 5 bases, leaving 9 bases of the junction unmatched. The CDR3 has 16 amino acids.

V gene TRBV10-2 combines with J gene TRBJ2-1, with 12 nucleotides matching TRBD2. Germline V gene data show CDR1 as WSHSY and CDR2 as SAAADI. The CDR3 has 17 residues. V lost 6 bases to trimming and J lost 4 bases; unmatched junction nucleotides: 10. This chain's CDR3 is CASRGTSGGTRYNEQFF. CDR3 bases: TGCGCCAGCAGGGGCACTAGCGGGGGGACCCGGTACAATGAGCAGTTCTTC.

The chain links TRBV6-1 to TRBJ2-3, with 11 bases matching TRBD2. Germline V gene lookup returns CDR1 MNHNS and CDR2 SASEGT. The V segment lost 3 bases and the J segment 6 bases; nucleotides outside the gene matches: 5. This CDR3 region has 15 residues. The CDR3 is CASSDLAGGGDTQYF. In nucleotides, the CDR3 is TGTGCCAGCAGTGACCTAGCGGGGGGCGGGGATACGCAGTATTTT.

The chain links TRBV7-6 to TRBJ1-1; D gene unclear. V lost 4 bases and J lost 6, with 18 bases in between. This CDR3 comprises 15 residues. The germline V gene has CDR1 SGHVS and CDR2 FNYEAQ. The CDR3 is CASSSVVGDDPEAFF. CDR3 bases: TGTGCCAGCAGCTCCGTAGTGGGCGATGATCCTGAAGCTTTCTTT.

In DNA form, the CDR3 reads TGTGCCAGCAGTTTTTGGAACACTGAAGCTTTCTTT. Amino acids: CASSFWNTEAFF. This chain links TRBV28 with TRBJ1-1; no definite D call. Trimming cost V 3 bases and J 1 base, with 3 bases left between them. Germline CDR1 and CDR2: MDHEN and SYDVKM. This CDR3 is built from 12 residues.

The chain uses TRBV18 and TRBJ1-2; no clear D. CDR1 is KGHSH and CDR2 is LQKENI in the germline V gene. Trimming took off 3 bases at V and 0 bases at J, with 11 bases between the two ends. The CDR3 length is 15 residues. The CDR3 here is CASSPQDLTNYGYTF. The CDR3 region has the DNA TGTGCCAGCTCACCCCAGGACCTAACTAACTATGGCTACACCTTC.

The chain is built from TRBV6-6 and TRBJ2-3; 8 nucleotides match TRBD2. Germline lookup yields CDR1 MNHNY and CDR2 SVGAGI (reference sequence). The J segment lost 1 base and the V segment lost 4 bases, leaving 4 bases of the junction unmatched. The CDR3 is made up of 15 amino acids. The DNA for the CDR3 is TGTGCCAGCAGTTTGCGGGGGGAACGCACAGATACGCAGTATTTT. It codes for CASSLRGERTDTQYF.

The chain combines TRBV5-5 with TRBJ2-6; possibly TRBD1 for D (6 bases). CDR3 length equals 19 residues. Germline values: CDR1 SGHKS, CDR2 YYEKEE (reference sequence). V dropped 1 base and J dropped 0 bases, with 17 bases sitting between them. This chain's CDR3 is CASSLWGLARVSGANVLTF. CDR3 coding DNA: TGTGCCAGCAGCTTGTGGGGGCTAGCCCGAGTCTCTGGGGCCAACGTCCTGACTTTC.

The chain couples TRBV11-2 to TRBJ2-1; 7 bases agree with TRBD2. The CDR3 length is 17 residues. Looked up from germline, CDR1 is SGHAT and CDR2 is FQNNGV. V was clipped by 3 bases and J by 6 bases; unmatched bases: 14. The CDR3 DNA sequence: TGTGCCAGCAGCTTTTACAGCACGGGGGGTCCAACCAATGAGCAGTTCTTC. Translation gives CASSFYSTGGPTNEQFF.

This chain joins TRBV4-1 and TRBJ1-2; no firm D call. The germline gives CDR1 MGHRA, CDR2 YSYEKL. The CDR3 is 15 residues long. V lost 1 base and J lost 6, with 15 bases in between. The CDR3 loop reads CASSQVDGKGDGYTF. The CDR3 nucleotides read TGCGCCAGCAGCCAAGTCGACGGGAAGGGCGATGGCTACACCTTC.

CDR3 sequence: CASSEFTGDHEQYF. The CDR3 DNA is TGTGCCAGCAGTGAATTTACAGGGGACCACGAGCAGTACTTC. This sequence joins TRBV6-5 and TRBJ2-7; TRBD1 matches 7 bases. The CDR3 runs to 14 residues. J was trimmed by 5 bases and V by 5 bases; bases with no gene match: 9. Germline CDR1 MNHEY, CDR2 SVGAGI.

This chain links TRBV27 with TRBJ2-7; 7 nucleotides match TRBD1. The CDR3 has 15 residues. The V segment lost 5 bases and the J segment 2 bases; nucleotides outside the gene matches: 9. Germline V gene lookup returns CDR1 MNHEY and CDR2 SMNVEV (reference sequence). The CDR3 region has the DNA TGTGCCAGCAGTCTCATGACAGGGTCGACCTACGAGCAGTACTTC. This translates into CASSLMTGSTYEQYF.

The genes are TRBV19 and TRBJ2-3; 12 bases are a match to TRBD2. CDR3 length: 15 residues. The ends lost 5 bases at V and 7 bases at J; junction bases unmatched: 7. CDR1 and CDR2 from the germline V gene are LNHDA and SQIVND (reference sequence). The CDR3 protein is CASSPWTSGVYTQYF. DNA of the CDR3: TGTGCCAGTAGTCCCTGGACTAGCGGGGTTTATACGCAGTATTTT.

CDR3 in amino acids: CASSPTGGWVYF. CDR3 nucleotides: TGTGCCAGTAGTCCGACAGGGGGTTGGGTCTACTTC. The genes are TRBV19 and TRBJ2-7; 9 positions match TRBD1. The CDR3 is 12 amino acids. Trimming cost V 5 bases and J 13 bases; bases outside gene matches: 9. The V gene's germline CDR1 is LNHDA and CDR2 SQIVND (reference sequence).

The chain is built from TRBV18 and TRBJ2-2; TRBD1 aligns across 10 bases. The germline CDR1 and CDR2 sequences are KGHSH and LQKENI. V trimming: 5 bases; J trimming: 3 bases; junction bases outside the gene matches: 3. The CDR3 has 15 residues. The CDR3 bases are TGTGCCAGCTCATCCGGGACAGGGGACACCGGGGAGCTGTTTTTT. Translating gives CASSSGTGDTGELFF.

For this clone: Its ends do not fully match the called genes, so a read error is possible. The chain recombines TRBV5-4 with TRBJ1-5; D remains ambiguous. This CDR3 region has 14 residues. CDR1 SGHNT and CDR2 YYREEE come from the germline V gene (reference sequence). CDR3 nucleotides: TGCGCCAGCAGCTTGGATCTCCACGGACAGCCCCAGCATTTT. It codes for CASSLDLHGQPQHF.

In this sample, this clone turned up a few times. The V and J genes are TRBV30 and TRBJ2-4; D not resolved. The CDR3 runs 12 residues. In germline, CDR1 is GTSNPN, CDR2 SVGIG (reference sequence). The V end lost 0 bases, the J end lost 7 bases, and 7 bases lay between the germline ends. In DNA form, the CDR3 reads TGTGCCTGGAGTGTTATGGGGAACATTCAGTACTTC. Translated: CAWSVMGNIQYF.

CDR3 nucleotides: TGTGCCAGCAGCTTACCCACAGTCAGAGCAACTAATGAAAAACTGTTTTTT. Residues: CASSLPTVRATNEKLFF. This chain joins TRBV7-3 and TRBJ1-4; no definite D call. From germline, CDR1 is SGHTA and CDR2 FQGTGA. The germline V and J ends were trimmed by 2 bases and 0 bases, with 13 bases remaining between them. This CDR3 is 17 amino acids long. The entire variable domain, with the rest obtained from reference TRBV7-3 and TRBJ1-4, is as follows: GAGVSQTPSNKVTEKGKYVELRCDPISGHTALYWYRQSLGQGPEFLIYFQGTGAADDSGLPNDRFFAVRPEGSVSTLKIQRTERGDSAVYLCASSLPTVRATNEKLFFGSGTQLSVL.

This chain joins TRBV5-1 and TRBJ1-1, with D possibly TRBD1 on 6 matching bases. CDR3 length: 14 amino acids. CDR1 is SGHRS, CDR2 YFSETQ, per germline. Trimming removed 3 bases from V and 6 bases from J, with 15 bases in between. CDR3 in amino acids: CASSWTTGQAEAFF. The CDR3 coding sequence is TGCGCCAGCAGCTGGACCACAGGGCAAGCTGAAGCTTTCTTT.